Listed below are T cell receptor beta chains from one sample, sequenced in a study of radiation and T cells in renal cell carcinoma. TCRdb keeps only in-frame clones here, not all; method: immunoSEQ multiplex PCR. The repertoire has some 150,000 clones, roughly 90% of them found once; the top ten carry around 13%. Specimen: blood, collected from a patient whose treatment included radiotherapy and nephrectomy. Source of these receptors: a woman between 45 and 60 years old with renal cell carcinoma. The conserved cysteine and the conserved F or W are not part of the CDR3 here.

J: TRBJ1-2
V: TRBV5-1
CDR3: ASSLGAGANYGYT

J: TRBJ1-1
V: TRBV29-1
CDR3: SVERQTYTEAF

J: TRBJ1-4
V: TRBV5-1
CDR3: ASSFRTLATNEKLF

J: TRBJ1-2
V: TRBV18
CDR3: ASSPPGGAYGYT

J: TRBJ2-1
V: TRBV13
CDR3: ASSLEKWSGDNEQF

J: TRBJ1-2
V: TRBV18
CDR3: ASSPQRDIAHNYGYT

J: TRBJ1-1
V: TRBV19
CDR3: ASSIGAQRGGRRDTEAF

J: TRBJ2-7
V: TRBV18
CDR3: ASSSSGGSSYEQY

J: TRBJ1-6
V: TRBV18
CDR3: ASSPRTVDSPLH

J: TRBJ2-7
V: TRBV20-1
CDR3: SGGPGREQY

J: TRBJ1-2
V: TRBV29-1
CDR3: SVQTGEYGYT

J: TRBJ1-1
V: TRBV15
CDR3: ATSAFRGRGEAF

J: TRBJ2-5
V: TRBV5-4
CDR3: ASSYKADKETQY

J: TRBJ2-7
V: TRBV6-1
CDR3: ASRTSGSYEQY

J: TRBJ2-5
V: TRBV5-4
CDR3: ASSLDQVGGTQETQY

J: TRBJ2-7
V: TRBV25-1
CDR3: ASRSPGQGYEQY

J: TRBJ1-6
V: TRBV7-7
CDR3: ASSLEWDSPLH

J: TRBJ2-1
V: TRBV5-4
CDR3: ASSLGSDEQF

J: TRBJ2-5
V: TRBV7-2
CDR3: ASSWTIPETQY